This T cell receptor (beta chain) was obtained from a study of vaccination effects on CD4 cells after COVID-19. Broader study findings: Pronounced clonal contraction occurred in clones induced by infection and by vaccine late after vaccination.

Prior to sequencing, the ViraFEST assay stimulated PBMC with viral peptide pools, which expanded the antigen-specific CD4+ T cells. Scientists isolated CD4+ T cells after a roughly 10-day culture period ended. Wells of more than 1.5 million PBMC each were grown with 10 IU/ml IL-2 and roughly 9.2 ug/ml peptides. In the cultures, half the medium was exchanged for IL-2 medium on days 3 and 7. For this clone: Its antigen remains unknown.

The repertoire was sequenced with immunoSEQ multiplex PCR; TCRdb's copy has only in-frame clones and lacks some. The sample includes more than 25,000 clones, approximately 68% seen only once; the top ten take around 27%. CDR1 is MNHEY and CDR2 is SVGEGT in the germline V gene. The CDR3 is made up of 14 amino acids. V lost 3 bases to trimming and J lost 7 bases, with 10 bases between them. The sequence came from a human donor who received a COVID-19 vaccine. Material: CD4+ T cells from PBMCs cultured with HCoV-229E spike peptides, obtained before COVID-19 vaccination. The chain is built from TRBV6-2 or TRBV6-3 and TRBJ1-6; D is possibly TRBD1 (5 bases). The CDR3 DNA follows: TGTGCCAGCAGTTATGGGACGGGGAATTCACCCCTCCACTTT. This sequence encodes CASSYGTGNSPLHF.